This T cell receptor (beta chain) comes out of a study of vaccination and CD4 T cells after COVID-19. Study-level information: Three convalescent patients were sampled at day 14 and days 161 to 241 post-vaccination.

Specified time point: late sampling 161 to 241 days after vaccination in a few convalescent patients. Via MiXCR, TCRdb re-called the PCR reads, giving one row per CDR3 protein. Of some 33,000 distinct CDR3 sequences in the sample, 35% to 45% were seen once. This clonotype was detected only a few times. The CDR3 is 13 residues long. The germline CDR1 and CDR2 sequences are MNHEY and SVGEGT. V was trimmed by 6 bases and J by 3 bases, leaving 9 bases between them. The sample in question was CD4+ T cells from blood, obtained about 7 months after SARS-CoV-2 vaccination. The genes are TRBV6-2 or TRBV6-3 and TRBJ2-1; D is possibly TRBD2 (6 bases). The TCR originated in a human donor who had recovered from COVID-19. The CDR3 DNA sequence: TGTGCCAGCAGCAAGACTAGCTACAATGAGCAGTTCTTC. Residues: CASSKTSYNEQFF.